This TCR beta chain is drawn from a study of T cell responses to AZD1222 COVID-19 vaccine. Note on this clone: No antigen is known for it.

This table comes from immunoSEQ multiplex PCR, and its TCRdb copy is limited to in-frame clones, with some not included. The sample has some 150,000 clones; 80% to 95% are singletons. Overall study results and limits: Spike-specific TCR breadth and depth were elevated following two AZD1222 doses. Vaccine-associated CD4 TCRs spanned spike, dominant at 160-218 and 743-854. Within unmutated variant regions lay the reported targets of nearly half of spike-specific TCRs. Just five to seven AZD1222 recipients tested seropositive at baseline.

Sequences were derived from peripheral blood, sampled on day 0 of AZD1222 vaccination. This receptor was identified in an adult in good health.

CDR3 protein: CASSLQGSRPQHF. Here the CDR3 DNA reads TGTGCCAGCAGCCTACAGGGGTCACGGCCCCAGCATTTT. This chain joins TRBV7-2 and TRBJ1-5; TRBD1 matches at 7 bases. The V segment lost 5 bases and the J segment 9 bases; nucleotides outside the gene matches: 7. Germline lookup yields CDR1 SGHTA and CDR2 FQGNSA. This CDR3 is built from 13 residues.